The clone carrying this T cell receptor beta chain was detected only once. No antigen is known for it. Assay used: immunoSEQ multiplex PCR; TCRdb lists only in-frame clones, some missing. The data hold some 110,000 clones, with approximately 89% observed a single time. This sample was included in a study of T cell responses to AZD1222 COVID-19 vaccine. Study as a whole: Second-dose schedules of about 4 or about 12 weeks were combined.

Germline V gives CDR1 SGDLS, CDR2 YYNGEE. V was trimmed by 3 bases and J by 7 bases, leaving 12 bases between them. There are 13 residues in the CDR3. Study-wide results and caveats: Mostly white British, mostly female donors; authors suggested clonal diversity may be underestimated.

This chain links TRBV9 with TRBJ2-3; D is undetermined. This receptor was identified in an adult in good health. The sample consisted of peripheral blood, taken on day 0 of AZD1222 vaccination. CDR3 in DNA: TGTGCCAGCAGCGCAGGACCGGGCCATACGCAGTATTTT. It yields the protein CASSAGPGHTQYF.